The clone carrying this TCR beta chain was seen only a few times. Its antigen is still unknown. The data were taken from a study of spatial heterogeneity in lung cancer. Study-wide results and caveats: Higher tumor mutation counts went along with higher counts of expanded intratumoral alpha and beta TCRs.

TCRdb itself ran the 5' RACE reads through MiXCR, one entry per CDR3 protein. Among almost 3,000 distinct CDR3 sequences listed, 12% were seen once. The sample's time point: sample taken at primary tumor resection. The germline gives CDR1 SGHAT, CDR2 FQNNGV. The CDR3 contains 15 residues. V lost 6 bases to trimming and J lost 7 bases, with 16 bases between them. The TCR comes from a male donor with early-stage non-small cell lung cancer. The rearrangement uses TRBV11-2 and TRBJ1-6, with D possibly TRBD1 on 5 matching bases. The sequencing here drew on lung tumor tissue, taken at surgery. The CDR3: CASRTGLGTNSPLHF. The CDR3, as DNA: TGTGCCAGCAGGACCGGCTTGGGGACGAATTCACCCCTCCACTTT.